A single sample is the source of the 29 T cell receptor beta chains below, sequenced in a study of cytomegalovirus exposure and HLA in healthy donors (dated by TCRdb to 2017 to 2019). Receptor amplification or capture employed the immunoSEQ multiplex PCR assay. For the multiplex PCR, a mixture combining 60 forward primers for TCR Vbeta segments and 13 reverse primers for TCR Jbeta segments was used. TCRdb stores this immuneACCESS table with in-frame sequences only. Part of the clones is absent; in the studies checked, under half of the shortfall reflects unresolved V genes, and no reason is known for the rest. This sample holds 90,000 to 120,000 clones; around 78% were observed only once. The top ten constitute about 8% of the sample. The specimen sequenced was PBMCs. The receptors shown here come from a man younger than 45 in good health and CMV-seronegative.

This clone was observed a single time. The chain carries TRBV6-1 and TRBJ2-5; D is possibly TRBD2 (6 bases). V was trimmed by 0 bases and J by 8 bases, leaving 16 bases between them. The CDR3 has 15 amino acids. CDR1 and CDR2 (germline): MNHNS, SASEGT. CDR3 region: CASSEAERVPETQYF. Here the CDR3 DNA reads TGTGCCAGCAGTGAAGCAGAGCGGGTCCCCGAAACCCAGTACTTC.

V gene TRBV19 combines with J gene TRBJ2-3, with 10 positions matching TRBD1. Germline V gene lookup returns CDR1 LNHDA and CDR2 SQIVND (reference sequence). After removal of 4 bases from V and 6 bases from J, the junction contained 4 bases not matched to a gene. The CDR3 is 14 amino acids. This CDR3 reads CASSKTGGGDTQYF. CDR3 nucleotides: TGTGCCAGTAGTAAGACAGGGGGCGGCGATACGCAGTATTTT.

The rearrangement joins TRBV29-1 to TRBJ2-3; a possible D gene is TRBD1 (5 bases). The CDR3 has 13 amino acids. Germline CDR1 is SQVTM and CDR2 is ANQGSEA. The V end was cut by 4 bases, the J end by 6 bases, with 14 bases between. In DNA, the CDR3 is TGCAGCGTTGGAGACAGTCCCCAGGATACGCAGTATTTT. This encodes CSVGDSPQDTQYF.

The V and J genes are TRBV14 and TRBJ2-5; D might be TRBD1 (6 bases). The CDR3 runs 15 residues. The V and J ends lost 1 base and 7 bases respectively, with 16 bases between them. The V gene's germline CDR1 is SGHDN and CDR2 FVKESK. The CDR3 region has the DNA TGTGCCAGCAGCCAAGTTTCAGGGGTGCGCGGGACCCAGTACTTC. Translation gives CASSQVSGVRGTQYF. The complete variable domain, with remaining parts taken from reference TRBV14 and TRBJ2-5, reads EAGVTQFPSHSVIEKGQTVTLRCDPISGHDNLYWYRRVMGKEIKFLLHFVKESKQDESGMPNNRFLAERTGGTYSTLKVQPAELEDSGVYFCASSQVSGVRGTQYFGPGTRLLVL.

This sequence joins TRBV7-3 and TRBJ2-1; 11 positions match TRBD2. V shed 3 bases and J 6 bases; nucleotides not matched to a gene: 1. The CDR3 loop spans 14 amino acids. CDR1 and CDR2 (germline): SGHTA, FQGTGA. CDR3 region: CASSFSGGANEQFF. The CDR3 bases are TGTGCCAGCAGCTTTAGCGGGGGGGCCAATGAGCAGTTCTTC.

This clone has a handful of counts. This chain uses TRBV27 with TRBJ2-5; D possibly corresponds to TRBD2 (6 bases). Trimming left V 2 bases short and J 5 bases short, with 15 bases between. Germline-derived CDR1 and CDR2 are MNHEY and SMNVEV (reference sequence). The CDR3 length is 15 residues. The CDR3 nucleotides are TGTGCCAGCAGTTTAGGCGCCAGGAGGGAGGAGACCCAGTACTTC. Protein sequence: CASSLGARREETQYF.

The chain carries TRBV29-1 and TRBJ2-2, with TRBD2 identical over 7 bases. CDR1 is SQVTM and CDR2 is ANQGSEA in the germline V gene. The CDR3 has 14 residues. V lost 4 bases to trimming and J lost 4 bases; unmatched junction nucleotides: 6. CDR3 coding DNA: TGCAGCGTTGGGGACGGGGGGAGCACCGGGGAGCTGTTTTTT. It is translated as CSVGDGGSTGELFF.

The rearrangement links TRBV5-1 to TRBJ2-7; TRBD1 matches 8 bases. The CDR3 has 16 amino acids. Looked up from germline, CDR1 is SGHRS and CDR2 is YFSETQ. Germline trimming cut 2 bases from V and 3 bases from J; bases unmatched to any gene: 10. CDR3 in amino acids: CASSFPLTGQGYEQYF. CDR3 DNA: TGCGCCAGCAGCTTTCCATTGACCGGACAGGGCTACGAGCAGTACTTC.

The rearrangement joins TRBV18 to TRBJ2-3, with 7 bases matching TRBD2. The V gene end was trimmed by 0 bases and the J gene end by 0 bases; junction bases not matched to a gene: 3. The CDR3 runs to 16 residues. Looked up from germline, CDR1 is KGHSH and CDR2 is LQKENI. As DNA, the CDR3 is TGTGCCAGCTCACCACCTAGCGGGCACAGCACAGATACGCAGTATTTT. It codes for CASSPPSGHSTDTQYF.

The chain has TRBV28 and TRBJ2-7, with D possibly TRBD1 on 7 matching bases. The V gene lost 5 bases and the J gene lost 9 bases, with 20 bases spanning the gap. The CDR3 contains 14 residues. From germline, CDR1 is MDHEN and CDR2 SYDVKM. CDR3 coding DNA: TGTGCCAGCAGTCCCCAGGGGGGCAGCCAGCGGCAGTACTTC. Encoded protein: CASSPQGGSQRQYF.

This chain uses TRBV6-1 with TRBJ2-5, with D possibly being TRBD2 (6 bases). The CDR3 has 15 amino acids. Trimming left V 4 bases short and J 4 bases short, with 16 bases between. Germline CDR1 MNHNS, CDR2 SASEGT. The CDR3 sequence is CASSANRESGETQYF. The CDR3 DNA sequence: TGTGCCAGCAGTGCTAACCGGGAGAGTGGAGAGACCCAGTACTTC.

The gene calls are TRBV5-1 and TRBJ2-3; 8 bases line up with TRBD2. V trimming: 5 bases; J trimming: 1 base; junction bases outside the gene matches: 6. CDR1 is SGHRS and CDR2 is YFSETQ in the germline V gene. The CDR3 sequence is 15 residues long. CDR3 loop: CASSLAGHRTDTQYF. CDR3 DNA: TGCGCCAGCAGTCTAGCGGGTCACCGCACAGATACGCAGTATTTT.

The chain uses TRBV28 and TRBJ2-5, with 7 bases fitting TRBD1. The DNA end is more similar to TRBJ2-7, so the J call may be wrong. CDR1 is MDHEN, CDR2 SYDVKM, per germline. CDR3 length: 14 amino acids. CDR3 protein: CASSATGRTYEQYF. The CDR3 region has the DNA TGTGCCAGCAGTGCGACAGGGAGAACGTACGAGCAGTACTTC.

With respect to this clone: An end of the junction differs from the germline gene, which may be a read error. The genes are TRBV5-1 and TRBJ1-5, with D perhaps TRBD1 (5 bases). Germline-derived CDR1 and CDR2 are SGHRS and YFSETQ. The CDR3 runs 15 residues. The CDR3 here is CANSPAPGGDQPQHF. The CDR3 DNA sequence: TGCGCCAACAGCCCCGCCCCGGGAGGGGACCAGCCCCAGCATTTT.

The chain couples TRBV29-1 to TRBJ2-7, with TRBD1 identical over 7 bases. The CDR3 has 12 amino acids. With 8 bases clipped from V and 3 bases from J, the junction kept 7 bases outside the gene matches. The germline V gene has CDR1 SQVTM and CDR2 ANQGSEA. The CDR3 DNA is TGCAGCCACCTAGGGACAGACTACGAGCAGTACTTC. This sequence encodes CSHLGTDYEQYF.

The chain joins TRBV4-1 to TRBJ1-5; 9 bases align to TRBD1. The germline gives CDR1 MGHRA, CDR2 YSYEKL. The J segment lost 2 bases and the V segment lost 0 bases, leaving 2 bases of the junction unmatched. This CDR3 region has 16 residues. DNA for the CDR3: TGCGCCAGCAGCCAAGAGGACAGGGGAGGCAATCAGCCCCAGCATTTT. It yields the protein CASSQEDRGGNQPQHF.

The V call is TRBV7-3, the J call TRBJ2-1; 14 bases match TRBD2. V was pared by 2 bases and J by 4 bases, with 4 bases of the junction left unmatched. Germline V gene data show CDR1 as SGHTA and CDR2 as FQGTGA. The CDR3 is 17 amino acids. In DNA form, the CDR3 reads TGTGCCAGCAGCTTAGACAGGACTAGCGGGGGGTACAATGAGCAGTTCTTC. This gives the protein CASSLDRTSGGYNEQFF.

Only one count was recorded for this clone. The chain combines TRBV29-1 with TRBJ1-5, with 8 bases matching TRBD1. This CDR3 region has 13 residues. From germline, CDR1 is SQVTM and CDR2 ANQGSEA. Trimming took 6 bases from V and 4 from J; bases not matched to a gene: 5. In DNA form, the CDR3 reads TGCAGCGTGAGGACAGGGAGGAATCAGCCCCAGCATTTT. As protein: CSVRTGRNQPQHF. Complete variable domain (other parts from reference TRBV29-1 and TRBJ1-5): SAVISQKPSRDICQRGTSLTIQCQVDSQVTMMFWYRQQPGQSLTLIATANQGSEATYESGFVIDKFPISRPNLTFSTLTVSNMSPEDSSIYLCSVRTGRNQPQHFGDGTRLSIL.

The chain employs TRBV4-2 and TRBJ2-7; a weak D match, TRBD1 (5 bases). Germline CDR1 LGHNA, CDR2 YNFKEQ. The V and J ends lost 1 base and 0 bases respectively, with 10 bases between them. The CDR3 is made up of 15 amino acids. This CDR3 reads CASSQGRTNSYEQYF. The DNA for the CDR3 is TGTGCCAGCAGCCAAGGTAGGACAAACTCCTACGAGCAGTACTTC.

This clone turned up a few times. The chain is built from TRBV28 and TRBJ1-4; 8 bases line up with TRBD1. The V and J ends lost 5 bases and 8 bases, in that order; junction bases with no gene match: 4. The CDR3 sequence is 13 residues long. Per the germline V gene, CDR1 is MDHEN and CDR2 is SYDVKM. Here the CDR3 reads CASSNRGREKLFF. DNA for the CDR3: TGTGCCAGCAGTAACAGGGGGAGGGAAAAACTGTTTTTT.

Comments on this clone: Different DNA sequences within this sample yield the same CDR3. V and J are TRBV5-1 and TRBJ2-1; 8 bases fit TRBD2. The V and J ends lost 2 bases and 5 bases, in that order; junction bases with no gene match: 3. This CDR3 contains 14 residues. Germline lookup yields CDR1 SGHRS and CDR2 YFSETQ. CDR3 DNA sequence: TGCGCCAGCAGCTTAACTAGCGGTAACAATGAGCAGTTCTTC. This codes for CASSLTSGNNEQFF.

This clone has only a few counts. The chain is built from TRBV7-6 and TRBJ2-1; weak D call: TRBD1 (7 bases). CDR3 length equals 18 residues. V lost 1 base and J lost 0, with 16 bases in between. Per germline, CDR1 SGHVS and CDR2 FNYEAQ. CDR3 DNA sequence: TGTGCCAGCAGCTTAGTGGCTGGGACAGCGGGCTCCTACAATGAGCAGTTCTTC. Translating it yields CASSLVAGTAGSYNEQFF.

The chain links TRBV28 to TRBJ2-1, with 7 bases that match TRBD2. Germline V gene sequence: CDR1 MDHEN, CDR2 SYDVKM. The CDR3 loop spans 14 amino acids. Unmatched junction bases numbered 12, after V lost 7 bases and J lost 9 bases. DNA for the CDR3: TGTGCCAGCACCCGGGGAGGGCCTTCGAGTGAGCAGTTCTTC. It yields the protein CASTRGGPSSEQFF.

In regard to this clone: This sample also contains other DNA sequences that code for the same CDR3. The chain recombines TRBV6-1 with TRBJ2-7; the D gene is possibly TRBD1 (5 bases). V dropped 7 bases and J dropped 2 bases, with 9 bases sitting between them. The germline V gene encodes CDR1 MNHNS and CDR2 SASEGT. This CDR3 contains 12 residues. The CDR3 coding sequence is TGTGCCAGCACAGGGAATACCTACGAGCAGTACTTC. Translated: CASTGNTYEQYF.

J is TRBJ1-6 and V is TRBV7-8; 8 bases map to TRBD1. V lost 5 bases to trimming and J lost 7 bases; unmatched junction nucleotides: 10. Looked up from germline, CDR1 is SGHVS and CDR2 is FQNEAQ. The CDR3 consists of 16 residues. CDR3 sequence: CASSQGAGGLNSPLHF. Written as DNA, the CDR3 is TGTGCCAGCAGCCAAGGGGCAGGGGGCTTAAATTCACCCCTCCACTTT.

The chain is built from TRBV27 and TRBJ2-7, with 9 positions matching TRBD2. The CDR3 is made up of 16 amino acids. With V trimmed by 2 bases and J by 12 bases, 17 bases remained unmatched. Germline V gives CDR1 MNHEY, CDR2 SMNVEV (reference sequence). The CDR3 sequence: CASSLAGDSGGRRRYF. The CDR3 DNA is TGTGCCAGCAGTTTAGCAGGGGATAGCGGGGGAAGACGTAGGTACTTC.

The chain uses TRBV2 and TRBJ1-2; D not resolved. This CDR3 comprises 14 residues. The V and J ends lost 6 bases and 4 bases respectively, with 15 bases between them. Germline lookup yields CDR1 SNHLY and CDR2 FYNNEI. In DNA, the CDR3 is TGTGCCAGCAGCCTCAGAGGAATGGGCTATGGCTACACCTTC. Its translation: CASSLRGMGYGYTF. Looking up the rest from reference TRBV2 and TRBJ1-2 gives the full variable domain: EPEVTQTPSHQVTQMGQEVILRCVPISNHLYFYWYRQILGQKVEFLVSFYNNEISEKSEIFDDQFSVERPDGSNFTLKIRSTKLEDSAMYFCASSLRGMGYGYTFGSGTRLTVV.

The V call is TRBV29-1, the J call TRBJ2-5, with 8 nucleotides matching TRBD1. The germline gives CDR1 SQVTM, CDR2 ANQGSEA. V shed 3 bases and J 4 bases; nucleotides not matched to a gene: 10. This CDR3 is 15 amino acids long. CDR3: CSVERQGSRGETQYF. CDR3 DNA sequence: TGCAGCGTTGAGAGACAGGGGTCGCGGGGAGAGACCCAGTACTTC. The variable domain in full, completed from reference TRBV29-1 and TRBJ2-5, reads SAVISQKPSRDICQRGTSLTIQCQVDSQVTMMFWYRQQPGQSLTLIATANQGSEATYESGFVIDKFPISRPNLTFSTLTVSNMSPEDSSIYLCSVERQGSRGETQYFGPGTRLLVL.

The gene calls are TRBV19 and TRBJ1-5, with 11 bases lining up with TRBD1. Germline assignment: CDR1 LNHDA and CDR2 SQIVND (reference sequence). The CDR3 contains 14 residues. J was trimmed by 6 bases and V by 6 bases; bases with no gene match: 4. The CDR3 coding sequence is TGTGCCAGTAGCGGGACAGGGGGTAGTCAGCCCCAGCATTTT. Encoded protein: CASSGTGGSQPQHF.